This T cell receptor (beta chain) appears in the sequencing data of a study of post-analysis software for immune sequencing data. This clonotype was picked up one time. Carried by the TCR beta cDNA libraries were unique molecular identifiers. MiXCR, run by TCRdb on the PCR reads, gives a single entry per CDR3 protein. The table has hundreds of thousands of distinct CDR3 sequences, over 45% seen once. This receptor was taken from a girl aged 2 to 9 with multiple sclerosis. The source material was blood.

This CDR3 is CASSTWTSEWEQYF. The CDR3 DNA is TGTGCCAGCAGTACCTGGACTAGCGAATGGGAGCAGTACTTC. This chain links TRBV6-8 with TRBJ2-5, with 9 bases fitting TRBD2. Per germline, CDR1 MNHGY and CDR2 SAAAGT. The V segment lost 5 bases and the J segment 11 bases; nucleotides outside the gene matches: 12. The CDR3 length is 14 residues.